These T cell receptor beta chains were read from a single sample in a study of beta chain features in type 1 diabetes. TCRdb's copy holds only in-frame clones and misses some; the assay was immunoSEQ multiplex PCR. The profile shows hundreds of thousands of clones, 9.5% to 11% of them singletons. Sequenced: naive CD4+ T cells from blood. Source of these receptors: a woman in her twenties or thirties in good health. The CDR3 runs from the conserved cysteine through the conserved F or W. A D gene is named only where the DNA matches it firmly. The size field is filled for only some rows; it gives once, few, many or a size class.

>TRBJ2-1|TRBD2|TRBV6-1|few
CASIKAGGPVYNEQFF
TGTGCCAGCATTAAAGCGGGAGGGCCGGTCTACAATGAGCAGTTCTTC
>TRBJ2-7|TRBD1|TRBV28|-
CASSDSGLTDRDEQYF
TGTGCCAGCAGTGACTCAGGACTCACCGACAGGGACGAGCAGTACTTC
>TRBJ1-1|-|TRBV29-1|-
CSVDTGVNTEAFF
TGCAGCGTTGACACGGGGGTGAACACTGAAGCTTTCTTT
>TRBJ2-5|-|TRBV9|-
CASSVPGGTQYF
TGTGCCAGCAGCGTACCCGGGGGGACCCAGTACTTC
>TRBJ2-3|-|TRBV30|few
CAWSVKADFTDTQYF
TGTGCCTGGAGTGTAAAAGCGGACTTTACAGATACGCAGTATTTT
>TRBJ1-1|-|TRBV5-1|-
CASSLSSGAGTEAFF
TGCGCCAGCAGCTTGTCGTCAGGGGCTGGCACTGAAGCTTTCTTT
>TRBJ2-3|TRBD1|TRBV4-1|-
CASSQDRGLTDTQYF
TGCGCCAGCAGCCAAGATAGGGGGCTCACAGATACGCAGTATTTT
>TRBJ2-7|-|TRBV30|-
CAWSGDTSSYEQYF
TGTGCCTGGAGTGGGGACACGAGCTCCTACGAGCAGTACTTC
>TRBJ1-1|-|TRBV29-1|few
CSVYRVDTEAFF
TGCAGCGTATACAGGGTAGACACTGAAGCTTTCTTT
>TRBJ2-4|TRBD2|TRBV29-1|-
CSALGLAGGNIQYF
TGCAGCGCCCTTGGACTAGCGGGAGGTAACATTCAGTACTTC
>TRBJ1-5|TRBD1|TRBV2|-
CASSEGTGYNQPQHF
TGTGCCAGCAGCGAAGGGACAGGCTACAATCAGCCCCAGCATTTT
>TRBJ2-1|TRBD2|TRBV7-3|few
CASSLLAGPGGEQFF
TGTGCCAGCAGCTTATTAGCGGGTCCGGGGGGTGAGCAGTTCTTC
>TRBJ2-3|-|TRBV4-2|-
CASSQERTIGYTQYF
TGTGCCAGCAGCCAAGAAAGAACTATTGGGTATACGCAGTATTTT
>TRBJ1-1|-|TRBV14|few
CANRILSPMNTEAFF
TGTGCCAACCGAATCCTTAGCCCCATGAACACTGAAGCTTTCTTT
>TRBJ2-1|-|TRBV7-3|-
CASSPQGSGAWNEQFF
TGTGCCAGCAGCCCTCAAGGGTCGGGAGCCTGGAATGAGCAGTTCTTC
>TRBJ2-5|-|TRBV29-1|few
CSVEYRLLRGETQYF
TGCAGCGTTGAATATAGGCTACTAAGAGGGGAGACCCAGTACTTC
>TRBJ1-2|-|TRBV9|-
CASSVIEGYGYTF
TGTGCCAGCAGCGTCATCGAGGGCTATGGCTACACCTTC
>TRBJ2-7|-|TRBV4-1|-
CASSHGTAGSYEQYF
TGCGCCAGCAGTCACGGGACTGCAGGTTCCTACGAGCAGTACTTC
>TRBJ1-2|-|TRBV7-3|-
CASSIGQIETNLTF
TGTGCCAGCAGCATCGGACAGATTGAGACTAATCTCACCTTC
>TRBJ2-7|TRBD2|TRBV28|-
CASSLQTSKYF
TGTGCCAGCAGTCTCCAGACTAGCAAGTACTTC
>TRBJ2-5|TRBD1|TRBV7-9|-
CASSPSSGTGSRETQYF
TGTGCCAGCAGCCCCTCCTCCGGGACAGGGTCTAGAGAGACCCAGTACTTC
>TRBJ2-1|TRBD2|TRBV10-3|few
CAISVGPGLAGGAYNEQFF
TGTGCCATCAGTGTAGGGCCGGGACTAGCGGGAGGTGCCTACAATGAGCAGTTCTTC
>TRBJ1-3|TRBD1|TRBV25-1|few
CASSEYRGKLGNTIYF
TGTGCCAGCAGTGAATACAGGGGGAAGCTGGGAAACACCATATATTTT
>TRBJ2-2|-|TRBV30|-
CAWSVEVYGELFF
TGTGCCTGGAGTGTAGAGGTGTACGGGGAGCTGTTTTTT
>TRBJ2-7|-|TRBV28|few
CASSFLASEQYF
TGTGCCAGCAGTTTTTTAGCGAGCGAGCAGTACTTC
>TRBJ2-1|TRBD1|TRBV28|-
CASSPDRGSHNEQFF
TGTGCCAGCAGTCCTGACAGGGGCTCCCACAATGAGCAGTTCTTC
>TRBJ2-1|-|TRBV6-6|-
CASSYSESSYNEQFF
TGTGCCAGCAGTTACTCGGAGAGCTCCTACAATGAGCAGTTCTTC
>TRBJ2-5|TRBD1|TRBV5-6|-
CASSLGQGQETQYF
TGTGCCAGCAGCTTGGGACAGGGGCAAGAGACCCAGTACTTC
>TRBJ2-1|TRBD2|TRBV5-4|-
CASSRPGGIQNEQFF
TGTGCCAGCAGTCGGCCGGGAGGGATACAAAATGAGCAGTTCTTC
>TRBJ2-2|TRBD1|TRBV4-3|-
CASSQGTGYYTGELFF
TGCGCCAGCAGCCAGGGGACAGGGTATTACACCGGGGAGCTGTTTTTT
>TRBJ2-1|-|TRBV9|-
CASSVGLASTQYNEQFF
TGTGCCAGCAGCGTAGGGTTGGCCTCCACCCAATACAATGAGCAGTTCTTC
>TRBJ2-2|TRBD2|TRBV9|few
CASSVTSGRGTGELFF
TGTGCCAGCAGCGTCACTAGCGGGAGAGGTACCGGGGAGCTGTTTTTT
>TRBJ2-5|-|TRBV18|-
CASSPGVRETQYF
TGTGCCAGCTCCCCGGGGGTCCGAGAGACCCAGTACTTC
>TRBJ2-2|-|TRBV7-3|few
CASSPGLASTGELFF
TGTGCCAGCAGCCCCGGTCTAGCGAGTACCGGGGAGCTGTTTTTT
>TRBJ1-1|-|TRBV5-1|-
CASSLAGGVNTEAFF
TGCGCCAGCAGCTTGGCGGGGGGGGTGAACACTGAAGCTTTCTTT
>TRBJ1-5|-|TRBV7-8|-
CASSLAGRIYSNQPQHF
TGTGCCAGCAGCTTAGCGGGGCGCATTTATAGCAATCAGCCCCAGCATTTT
>TRBJ2-7|TRBD1|TRBV7-9|-
CASSLVGGQAYEQYF
TGTGCCAGCAGCTTAGTTGGGGGACAGGCCTACGAGCAGTACTTC
>TRBJ2-7|TRBD1|TRBV27|few
CASSSITGGYEQYF
TGTGCCAGCAGTTCCATCACAGGGGGCTACGAGCAGTACTTC
>TRBJ2-7|-|TRBV30|once
CAWNPSSSYEQYF
TGTGCCTGGAACCCTAGCAGCTCCTACGAGCAGTACTTC
>TRBJ2-1|TRBD2|TRBV5-1|-
CASSPTSGSYNEQFF
TGCGCCAGCAGCCCCACTAGCGGCTCCTACAATGAGCAGTTCTTC
>TRBJ2-1|-|TRBV20-1|few
CSASGRNEQFF
TGCAGTGCTAGCGGGAGAAATGAGCAGTTCTTC
>TRBJ2-5|-|TRBV7-2|few
CASSLGGSQETQYF
TGTGCCAGCAGCTTAGGGGGCAGTCAAGAGACCCAGTACTTC
>TRBJ2-2|-|TRBV9|-
CASGGPSTGELFF
TGTGCCAGCGGCGGGCCAAGCACCGGGGAGCTGTTTTTT
>TRBJ2-7|-|TRBV6-5|-
CASSTPGGSYEQYF
TGTGCCAGCAGCACTCCCGGGGGCTCCTACGAGCAGTACTTC
>TRBJ2-4|TRBD1|TRBV29-1|few
CSVVHRDRVGIQYF
TGCAGCGTTGTCCACCGGGACAGGGTGGGCATTCAGTACTTC
>TRBJ2-7|-|TRBV4-3|-
CASSQGPSGEQYF
TGCGCCAGCAGCCAAGGCCCCTCGGGCGAGCAGTACTTC
>TRBJ2-7|TRBD2|TRBV19|-
CASSRQAGAYEQYF
TGTGCCAGTAGTAGGCAAGCGGGAGCCTACGAGCAGTACTTC
>TRBJ2-7|TRBD2|TRBV28|-
CASSVLAGTYEQYF
TGTGCCAGCAGTGTCCTAGCGGGGACCTACGAGCAGTACTTC
>TRBJ2-1|TRBD1|TRBV5-1|-
CASSLAMTGTAIHEQFF
TGCGCCAGCAGCTTGGCCATGACCGGGACAGCTATCCATGAGCAGTTCTTC
>TRBJ2-5|TRBD1|TRBV7-3|-
CASSLGQLETQYF
TGTGCCAGCAGCTTGGGACAGTTGGAGACCCAGTACTTC
>TRBJ2-2|-|TRBV10-3|-
CAIGLGELFF
TGTGCCATCGGCTTGGGGGAGCTGTTTTTT
>TRBJ2-7|-|TRBV20-1|-
CSASPSDEQYF
TGCAGTGCTAGTCCCTCCGACGAGCAGTACTTC